This TCR beta chain stems from a study of blood T cell repertoires in COVID-19. Study in general: From the United States, Italy and Spain came samples of acute and convalescent COVID-19. Nucleic acid was either cDNA or gDNA, and it came from T cells, B-cell-depleted T cells, or PBMCs.

The CDR3 runs 14 residues. V was clipped by 5 bases and J by 1 base, with 10 bases between them. Per germline, CDR1 MNHEY and CDR2 SVGEGT. In the authors' workflow: Reference gene primer amplification yielded estimated nucleated cell counts. TCRdb's table, derived via immunoSEQ multiplex PCR, lists solely in-frame clones and lacks some. D and trimming come from the DNA, and the V and J calls and clone size come from that table. The data hold roughly 140,000 clones, with 84% observed a single time. This clonotype was sampled from a woman between 50 and 59 years old with acute or convalescent COVID-19. Specimen: peripheral blood. V is TRBV6-2 or TRBV6-3 and J is TRBJ2-3; perhaps TRBD1 as D (5 bases). The CDR3 loop reads CASSSRQRTDTQYF. The CDR3 bases are TGTGCCAGCAGTAGCCGACAGCGCACAGATACGCAGTATTTT.